These 3 T cell receptor beta chains originate from one sample sequenced in a study of T-cell reconstitution after alpha-beta-depleted transplantation in children. It was with unique molecular identifiers that the TCRbeta library was prepared. TCRdb redid the calling of the PCR reads with MiXCR, one entry per CDR3 protein. The sample contains about 600,000 distinct CDR3 sequences, over 9.5% of which appear only once. The specimen was PBMCs from the stem cell graft donor, collected from the stem cell graft. The receptor set was obtained from a human donor who donated a stem cell graft to a child with acute myeloid leukemia.

Ten or more counts support this clonotype. CDR3 protein: CATSDTLSTDTQYF. In nucleotides, the CDR3 is TGTGCCACCAGTGATACCCTTAGCACAGATACGCAGTATTTT. The V gene is TRBV24-1, the J gene TRBJ2-3; unclear D gene. The V and J ends lost 3 bases and 0 bases respectively, with 6 bases between them. The germline gives CDR1 KGHDR, CDR2 SFDVKD. The CDR3 spans 14 residues.

In this sample, this clonotype turned up a few times. The chain uses TRBV29-1 and TRBJ1-3; D call uncertain. V dropped 6 bases and J dropped 0 bases, with 15 bases sitting between them. The CDR3 contains 15 residues. CDR1 is SQVTM and CDR2 is ANQGSEA in the germline V gene. CDR3 sequence reads: CSVDPPADSGNTIYF. In nucleotides, the CDR3 is TGCAGCGTAGATCCTCCGGCGGACTCTGGAAACACCATATATTTT.

There are a few counts of this clonotype. The V and J genes are TRBV4-3 and TRBJ2-2; D perhaps matches TRBD1 (5 bases). Trimming shortened V by 5 bases and J by 1 base, and 8 bases separated the two germline ends. Germline CDR1 reads LGHNA; CDR2 reads YSLEER. The CDR3 is 14 amino acids. The CDR3 sequence is CASSADRNTGELFF. CDR3 nucleotide sequence: TGCGCCAGCAGCGCCGACAGGAACACCGGGGAGCTGTTTTTT.